What follows is one T cell receptor beta chain and its context. What it binds is not known. The same CDR3 is also encoded by other DNA sequences in this sample. The CDR3 has 14 residues. V gave up 1 base and J gave up 7 bases, with 8 bases separating them. Germline V gene lookup returns CDR1 SEHNR and CDR2 FQNEAQ (reference sequence). These data are taken from a study of Ad26.COV2.S vaccination and SARS-CoV-2 variants. The study's findings and limits: Researchers reported similar non-spike TCR breadth in vaccine and placebo recipients.

Treatment reported: 15 to 20 received Ad26.COV2.S at low or high dose, single or two shots; about 5 received placebo; per-sample allocation not given. Each sample was drawn 63 days after the first injection (of vaccine or placebo). This table comes from immunoSEQ multiplex PCR, and its TCRdb copy is limited to in-frame clones, with some not included. The sample lists about 680,000 clones, roughly 90% occurring once. The chain recombines TRBV7-9 with TRBJ1-6; no definite D call. The source material was peripheral blood, sampled in a trial of Ad26.COV2.S vaccine versus placebo. The sequence was collected from a person aged 18 to 59 who received the Ad26.COV2.S COVID-19 vaccine or a placebo. CDR3: CASSLEGGNSPLHF. CDR3 nucleotides: TGTGCCAGCAGCTTAGAGGGCGGGAATTCACCCCTCCACTTT. Full variable domain (rest looked up from reference TRBV7-9 and TRBJ1-6): DTGVSQNPRHKITKRGQNVTFRCDPISEHNRLYWYRQTLGQGPEFLTYFQNEAQLEKSRLLSDRFSAERPKGSFSTLEIQRTEQGDSAMYLCASSLEGGNSPLHFGNGTRLTVT.